The 17 T cell receptor beta chains listed next were all sequenced from one sample in a study of blood T cells in healthy people across ages. A second roughly 6 to 11 cycle PCR used barcoded and J-beta primers. TCRdb reprocessed the 5' RACE reads via MiXCR and lists one record per CDR3 protein. The sample lists 450,000 to 600,000 distinct CDR3 sequences; approximately 26% were seen once. These same data were also listed under a study on T cells of mothers and their children.

Sequences were obtained from blood. These TCRs come from a boy between 2 and 10 years old in good health.

The chain employs TRBV7-9 and TRBJ2-7; 10 bases align to TRBD1. After removal of 2 bases from V and 3 bases from J, the junction contained 13 bases not matched to a gene. The CDR3 sequence is 18 residues long. Germline CDR1 and CDR2: SEHNR and FQNEAQ (reference sequence). CDR3 region: CASSLIRLRDRGRYEQYF. CDR3 bases: TGTGCCAGCAGCTTAATCCGACTCCGGGACAGGGGTCGCTACGAGCAGTACTTC.

This clonotype has more than one count but fewer than ten. V gene TRBV5-1 combines with J gene TRBJ1-4; TRBD1 is a possible D gene (5 bases). The CDR3 length is 14 residues. The V end lost 2 bases, the J end lost 7 bases, and 12 bases lay between the germline ends. The germline V gene has CDR1 SGHRS and CDR2 YFSETQ. The CDR3, as DNA: TGCGCCAGCAGCTTATCAGGGTTGAGTGAAAAACTGTTTTTT. Translated, it gives CASSLSGLSEKLFF.

This sequence joins TRBV5-1 and TRBJ2-2, with TRBD1 identical over 7 bases. From germline, CDR1 is SGHRS and CDR2 YFSETQ. The CDR3 runs to 15 residues. V lost 2 bases and J lost 7; bases outside the gene matches: 8. The CDR3 bases are TGCGCCAGCAGCTTTGCAGGGGGTGAGGACGGGGAGCTGTTTTTT. It codes for CASSFAGGEDGELFF.

In this sample, this clonotype turned up a few times. The chain combines TRBV7-9 with TRBJ2-1, with 8 bases matching TRBD1. The CDR3 runs 16 residues. The germline V gene has CDR1 SEHNR and CDR2 FQNEAQ (reference sequence). The V gene end was trimmed by 5 bases and the J gene end by 4 bases; junction bases not matched to a gene: 10. In DNA form, the CDR3 reads TGTGCCAGCAGCCGGTCGACAGGGGCGTCGTACAATGAGCAGTTCTTC. Translation: CASSRSTGASYNEQFF.

The V gene is TRBV2, the J gene TRBJ1-6; 8 bases match TRBD1. CDR3 size: 15 residues. Germline CDR1 reads SNHLY; CDR2 reads FYNNEI. Unmatched junction bases numbered 6, after V lost 4 bases and J lost 7 bases. The CDR3 bases are TGTGCCAGCAGTGCCCGACAGGGGCGCAATTCACCCCTCCACTTT. Encoded protein: CASSARQGRNSPLHF.

The genes are TRBV20-1 and TRBJ2-5; 8 bases fit TRBD2. This CDR3 is built from 13 residues. J was trimmed by 5 bases and V by 5 bases; bases with no gene match: 7. The germline gives CDR1 DFQATT, CDR2 SNEGSKA (reference sequence). The CDR3 spells CSARGGLRETQYF. The CDR3, as DNA: TGCAGTGCTCGCGGGGGGCTGCGGGAGACCCAGTACTTC.

A few counts support this clonotype. The chain carries TRBV7-2 and TRBJ2-3; D gene unclear. The CDR3 sequence is 15 residues long. Germline CDR1 is SGHTA and CDR2 is FQGNSA. V was pared by 1 base and J by 0 bases, with 8 bases between. CDR3 loop: CASSLGHPSTDTQYF. The CDR3 DNA follows: TGTGCCAGCAGCTTAGGGCACCCTAGCACAGATACGCAGTATTTT.

V and J are TRBV5-1 and TRBJ2-3; D possibly corresponds to TRBD2 (6 bases). V was cut by 3 bases and J by 4 bases, with 15 bases left in between. This CDR3 is 15 amino acids long. Germline CDR1 and CDR2: SGHRS and YFSETQ. The CDR3 is CASSSRGFGADTQYF. The CDR3 bases are TGCGCCAGCAGCTCCCGGGGGTTTGGCGCAGATACGCAGTATTTT.

This clonotype was seen a few times. V gene TRBV10-3 combines with J gene TRBJ2-3; D unclear. Trimming stripped 4 bases from V and 4 bases from J, with 9 bases between. Germline loops: CDR1 ENHRY, CDR2 SYGVKD. The CDR3 runs to 13 residues. This CDR3 is CAISATEADTQYF. CDR3 nucleotide sequence: TGTGCCATCAGTGCCACTGAAGCAGATACGCAGTATTTT.

This clonotype came up a few times. This chain links TRBV6-6 with TRBJ1-1, with TRBD1 as a possible D gene (6 bases). Germline CDR1 reads MNHNY; CDR2 reads SVGAGI (reference sequence). The CDR3 is 14 residues long. V gave up 7 bases and J gave up 0 bases, with 12 bases separating them. CDR3 amino acids: CASTTQGMNTEAFF. In nucleotides, the CDR3 is TGTGCCAGCACCACCCAGGGGATGAACACTGAAGCTTTCTTT.

The chain carries TRBV9 and TRBJ2-1, with unresolved D. V lost 4 bases and J 5 bases, leaving 16 bases between the germline ends. The CDR3 contains 15 residues. Germline-derived CDR1 and CDR2 are SGDLS and YYNGEE. The CDR3 coding sequence is TGTGCCAGCAGCCCCTGGTACTTAGACCACAATGAGCAGTTCTTC. This encodes CASSPWYLDHNEQFF. The whole variable domain, filled in from reference TRBV9 and TRBJ2-1, reads DSGVTQTPKHLITATGQRVTLRCSPRSGDLSVYWYQQSLDQGLQFLIQYYNGEERAKGNILERFSAQQFPDLHSELNLSSLELGDSALYFCASSPWYLDHNEQFFGPGTRLTVL.

J is TRBJ2-1 and V is TRBV29-1; D not resolved. CDR3 length equals 13 residues. V dropped 3 bases and J dropped 8 bases, with 14 bases sitting between them. CDR1 and CDR2 from the germline V gene are SQVTM and ANQGSEA. The DNA for the CDR3 is TGCAGCGTTGATAGTATTTTTCTGGATGAGCAGTTCTTC. This translates into CSVDSIFLDEQFF.

This clonotype showed up just a few times. The CDR3 nucleotides are TGTGCCTGGAGTGATCTGGAGACCTACGAGCAGTACTTC. Amino acids: CAWSDLETYEQYF. The V and J genes are TRBV30 and TRBJ2-7; D uncertain. Germline-derived CDR1 and CDR2 are GTSNPN and SVGIG (reference sequence). V was clipped by 1 base and J by 2 bases, with 9 bases between them. This CDR3 is built from 13 residues.

J is TRBJ2-3 and V is TRBV5-1; 9 nucleotides align to TRBD2. The CDR3 totals 16 residues. Germline CDR1 and CDR2: SGHRS and YFSETQ. V trimming: 4 bases; J trimming: 5 bases; junction bases outside the gene matches: 11. The CDR3 loop is CASSPVSGGLGDTQYF. The CDR3 DNA is TGCGCCAGCAGCCCCGTTAGCGGGGGCCTTGGAGATACGCAGTATTTT.

This rearrangement joins TRBV12-3 or TRBV12-4 to TRBJ2-3; D perhaps matches TRBD2 (6 bases). The CDR3 contains 15 residues. V was clipped by 5 bases and J by 6 bases, with 18 bases between them. The CDR3 DNA reads TGTGCCAGCAGTCACCGGGACTCGGGGAGGGATACGCAGTATTTT. Amino acids: CASSHRDSGRDTQYF.

The genes are TRBV6-5 and TRBJ2-3, with 11 bases matching TRBD2. The CDR3 consists of 15 residues. Germline loops: CDR1 MNHEY, CDR2 SVGAGI. Trimming took 6 bases from V and 1 from J; bases not matched to a gene: 3. The CDR3 sequence is CASRKLAGGTDTQYF. CDR3 in DNA: TGTGCCAGCAGGAAACTAGCGGGAGGCACAGATACGCAGTATTTT.

The chain carries TRBV7-9 and TRBJ1-1; D unclear. CDR1 and CDR2 (germline): SEHNR, FQNEAQ (reference sequence). Trimming left V 6 bases short and J 6 bases short, with 11 bases between. The CDR3 totals 12 residues. DNA for the CDR3: TGTGCCAGCAGAGGGTCAAAGTCTGAAGCTTTCTTT. Translated, it gives CASRGSKSEAFF.